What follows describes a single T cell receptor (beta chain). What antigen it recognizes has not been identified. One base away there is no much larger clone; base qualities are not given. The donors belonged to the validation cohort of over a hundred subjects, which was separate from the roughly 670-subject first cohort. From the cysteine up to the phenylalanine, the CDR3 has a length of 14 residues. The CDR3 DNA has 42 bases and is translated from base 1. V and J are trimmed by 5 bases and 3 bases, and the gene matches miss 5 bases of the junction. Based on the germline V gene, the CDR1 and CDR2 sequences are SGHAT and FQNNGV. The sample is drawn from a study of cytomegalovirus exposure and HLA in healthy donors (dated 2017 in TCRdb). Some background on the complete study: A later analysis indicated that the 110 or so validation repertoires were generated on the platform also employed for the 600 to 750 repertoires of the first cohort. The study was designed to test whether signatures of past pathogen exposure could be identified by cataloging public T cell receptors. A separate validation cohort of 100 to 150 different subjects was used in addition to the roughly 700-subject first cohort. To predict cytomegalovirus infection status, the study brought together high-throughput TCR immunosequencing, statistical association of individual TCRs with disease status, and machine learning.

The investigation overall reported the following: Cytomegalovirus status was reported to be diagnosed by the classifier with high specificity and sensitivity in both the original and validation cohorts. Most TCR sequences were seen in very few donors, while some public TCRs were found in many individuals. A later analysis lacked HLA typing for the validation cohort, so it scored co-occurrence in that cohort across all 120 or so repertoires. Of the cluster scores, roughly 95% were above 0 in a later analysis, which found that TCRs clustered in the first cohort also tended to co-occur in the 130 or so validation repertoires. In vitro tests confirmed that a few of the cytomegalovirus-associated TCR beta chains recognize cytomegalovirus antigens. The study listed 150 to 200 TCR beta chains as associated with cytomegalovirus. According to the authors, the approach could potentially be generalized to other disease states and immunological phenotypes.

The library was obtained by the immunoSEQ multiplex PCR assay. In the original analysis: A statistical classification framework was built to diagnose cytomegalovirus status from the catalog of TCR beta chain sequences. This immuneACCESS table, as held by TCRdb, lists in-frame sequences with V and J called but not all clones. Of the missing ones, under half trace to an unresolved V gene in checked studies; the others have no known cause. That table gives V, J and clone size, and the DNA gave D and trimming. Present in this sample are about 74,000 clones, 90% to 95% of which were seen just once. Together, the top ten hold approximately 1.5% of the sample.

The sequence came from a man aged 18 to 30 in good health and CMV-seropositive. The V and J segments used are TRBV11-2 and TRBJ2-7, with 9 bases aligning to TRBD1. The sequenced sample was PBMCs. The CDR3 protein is CASSPPGQGYEQYF. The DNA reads TGTGCCAGCAGCCCTCCGGGACAGGGCTACGAGCAGTACTTC. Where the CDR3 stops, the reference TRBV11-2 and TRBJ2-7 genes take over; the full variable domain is EAGVAQSPRYKIIEKRQSVAFWCNPISGHATLYWYQQILGQGPKLLIQFQNNGVVDDSQLPKDRFSAERLKGVDSTLKIQPAKLEDSAVYLCASSPPGQGYEQYFGPGTRLTVT.